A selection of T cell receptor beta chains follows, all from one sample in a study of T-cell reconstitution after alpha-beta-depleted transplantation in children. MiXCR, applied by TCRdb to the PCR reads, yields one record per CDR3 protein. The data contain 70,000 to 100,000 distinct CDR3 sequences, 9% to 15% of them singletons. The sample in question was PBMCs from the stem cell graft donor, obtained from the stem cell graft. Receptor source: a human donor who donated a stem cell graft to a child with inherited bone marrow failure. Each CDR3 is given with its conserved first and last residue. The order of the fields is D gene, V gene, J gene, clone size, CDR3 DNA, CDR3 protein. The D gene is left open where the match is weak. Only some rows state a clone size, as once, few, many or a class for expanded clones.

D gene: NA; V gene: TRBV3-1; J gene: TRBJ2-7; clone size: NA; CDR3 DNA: TGTGCCTGCTGCCTCCGGCCCCTACTAGCTCGGGAAGTCTACGAGCAGTACTTC; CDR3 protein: CACCLRPLLAREVYEQYF
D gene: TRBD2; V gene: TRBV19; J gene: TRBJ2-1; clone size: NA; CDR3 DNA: TGTGCCAGTAGTATAAGCGGGGGCCTCAATGAGCAGTTCTTC; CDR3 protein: CASSISGGLNEQFF
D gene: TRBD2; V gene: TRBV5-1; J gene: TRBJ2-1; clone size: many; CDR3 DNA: TGCGCCAGCAGCCCGGGATGGGGGGGCAATGAGCAGTTCTTC; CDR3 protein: CASSPGWGGNEQFF
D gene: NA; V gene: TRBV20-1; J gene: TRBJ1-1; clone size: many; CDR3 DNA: TGCAGTGCTAGAGATGGGGCAGGGGCCGCGCCTGAAGCTTTCTTT; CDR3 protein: CSARDGAGAAPEAFF
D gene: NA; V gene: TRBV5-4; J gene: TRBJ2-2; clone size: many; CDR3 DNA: TGTGCCAGCAGCGGCATCCCGGGGGCCACCGGGGAGCTGTTTTTT; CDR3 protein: CASSGIPGATGELFF
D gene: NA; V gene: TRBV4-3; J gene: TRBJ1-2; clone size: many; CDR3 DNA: TGCGCCAGCAGCCAAGAACCCGTAAACTATGGCTACACCTTC; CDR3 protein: CASSQEPVNYGYTF
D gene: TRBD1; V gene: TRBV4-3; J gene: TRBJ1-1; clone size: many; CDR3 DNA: TGCGCCAGCAGCCAAGGGACAGGGGTGAACACTGAAGCTTTCTTT; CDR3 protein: CASSQGTGVNTEAFF
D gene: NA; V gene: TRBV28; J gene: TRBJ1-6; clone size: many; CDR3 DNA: TGTGCCAGCAGTTTTCTTGGGGAGGGGTCACCCCTCCACTTT; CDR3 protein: CASSFLGEGSPLHF
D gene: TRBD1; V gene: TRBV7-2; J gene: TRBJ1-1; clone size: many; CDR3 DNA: TGTGCCAGCAGCTCGGACAGGGGGCGGGGTACTGAAGCTTTCTTT; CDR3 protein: CASSSDRGRGTEAFF
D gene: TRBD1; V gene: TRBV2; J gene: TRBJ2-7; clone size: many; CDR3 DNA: TGTGCCAGCAAAAGGGGACAGGGGAACGAGCAGTACTTC; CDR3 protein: CASKRGQGNEQYF
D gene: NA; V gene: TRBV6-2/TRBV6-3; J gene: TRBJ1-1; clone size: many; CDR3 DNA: TGTGCCAGCTTGGAGGGGGGCACTGAAGCTTTCTTT; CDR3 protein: CASLEGGTEAFF
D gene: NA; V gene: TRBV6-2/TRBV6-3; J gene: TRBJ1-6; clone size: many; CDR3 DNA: TGTGCCAGCAGTTACGCCGGCAGGCGAAATTCACCCCTCCACTTT; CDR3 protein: CASSYAGRRNSPLHF
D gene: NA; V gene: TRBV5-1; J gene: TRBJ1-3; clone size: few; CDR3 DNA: TGCGCCAGCAGCTCGGATACTGGAAACACCATATATTTT; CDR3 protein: CASSSDTGNTIYF
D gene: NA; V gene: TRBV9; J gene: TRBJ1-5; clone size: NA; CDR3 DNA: TGTGCCAGCAGACAGGGTCCTGTGGGCAATCAGCCCCAGCATTTT; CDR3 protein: CASRQGPVGNQPQHF
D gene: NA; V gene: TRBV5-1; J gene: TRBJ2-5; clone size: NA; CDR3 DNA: TGCGCCAGCAGCTTGGTAGGCAGCCGCCAAGAGACCCAGTACTTC; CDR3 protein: CASSLVGSRQETQYF
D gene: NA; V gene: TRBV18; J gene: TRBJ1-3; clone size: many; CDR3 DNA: TGTGCCAGCTCACCCTCCGCAACGAGCTCTGGAAACACCATATATTTT; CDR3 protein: CASSPSATSSGNTIYF
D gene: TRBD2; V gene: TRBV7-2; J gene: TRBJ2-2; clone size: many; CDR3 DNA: TGTGCCAGCAGCTCTAGCGGGGGCGGGGAGCTGTTTTTT; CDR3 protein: CASSSSGGGELFF
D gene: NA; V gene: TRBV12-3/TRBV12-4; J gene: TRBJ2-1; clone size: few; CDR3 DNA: TGTGCCAGCAGTTCCGGGGGACTTACTAATTCCTACAATGAGCAGTTCTTC; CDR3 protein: CASSSGGLTNSYNEQFF
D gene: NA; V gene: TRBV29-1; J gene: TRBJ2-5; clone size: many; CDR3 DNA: TGCAGCCTATCCGAGACCCAAGAGACCCAGTACTTC; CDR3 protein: CSLSETQETQYF
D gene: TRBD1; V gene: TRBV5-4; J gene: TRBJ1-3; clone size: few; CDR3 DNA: TGTGCCAGCAGCGTGGGACAGGGCGCTGGAAACACCATATATTTT; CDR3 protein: CASSVGQGAGNTIYF
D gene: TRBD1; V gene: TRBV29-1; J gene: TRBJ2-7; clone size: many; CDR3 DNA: TGCAGCGCCACAGGGGGCTACAACGAGCAGTACTTC; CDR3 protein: CSATGGYNEQYF
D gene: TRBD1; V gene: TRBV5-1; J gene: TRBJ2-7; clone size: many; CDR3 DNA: TGCGCCAGCAGCTCGATTGACAGGGGGTACTCCTACGAGCAGTACTTC; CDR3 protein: CASSSIDRGYSYEQYF
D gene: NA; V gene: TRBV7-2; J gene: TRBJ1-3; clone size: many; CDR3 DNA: TGTGCCAGCAGCTTAGAGGGGAAAAGGCCTGGAAACACCATATATTTT; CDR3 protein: CASSLEGKRPGNTIYF
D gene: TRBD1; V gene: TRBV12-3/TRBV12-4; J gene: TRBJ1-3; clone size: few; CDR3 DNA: TGTGCCAGCAGTGCACCAGGGGGTAACACCATATATTTT; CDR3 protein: CASSAPGGNTIYF
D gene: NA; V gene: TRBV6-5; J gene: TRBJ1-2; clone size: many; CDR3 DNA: TGTGCCAGCAAACCCGGACTGACAGCGAACTATGGCTACACCTTC; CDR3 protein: CASKPGLTANYGYTF
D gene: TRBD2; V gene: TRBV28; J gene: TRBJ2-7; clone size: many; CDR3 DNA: TGTGCCAGCAGTTTGGGCGCGGGAGGGGAATACTCCTACGAGCAGTACTTC; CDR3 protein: CASSLGAGGEYSYEQYF
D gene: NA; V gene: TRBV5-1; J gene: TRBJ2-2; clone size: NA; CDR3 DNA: TGCGCCAGCAGCTTGGGAGGTAGTTTTGGCGGGGAGCTGTTTTTT; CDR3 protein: CASSLGGSFGGELFF
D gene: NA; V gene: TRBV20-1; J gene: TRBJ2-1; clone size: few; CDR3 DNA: TGCAGTGCTTCTCCCTTGGCGGACCTGAGAAATGAGCAGTTCTTC; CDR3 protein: CSASPLADLRNEQFF
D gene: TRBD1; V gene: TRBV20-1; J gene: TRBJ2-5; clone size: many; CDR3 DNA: TGCAGTGCTAGACCGGGACAGGGATTGGGCCAGTACTTC; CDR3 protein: CSARPGQGLGQYF
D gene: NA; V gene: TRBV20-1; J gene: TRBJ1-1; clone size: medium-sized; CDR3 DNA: TGCAGTGCTCATCTCGCCTCATGGATGAACACTGAAGCTTTCTTT; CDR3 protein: CSAHLASWMNTEAFF
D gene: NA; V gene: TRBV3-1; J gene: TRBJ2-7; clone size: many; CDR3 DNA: TGTGCCAGCAGCCCCGAGGTCGGGGCGGGGACAGTTCCCTACGAGCAGTACTTC; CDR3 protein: CASSPEVGAGTVPYEQYF
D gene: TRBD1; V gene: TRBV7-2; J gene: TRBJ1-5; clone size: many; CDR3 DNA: TGTGCCAGCAGCCACATCCCCGGGACAGGGAATCAGCCCCAGCATTTT; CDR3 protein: CASSHIPGTGNQPQHF
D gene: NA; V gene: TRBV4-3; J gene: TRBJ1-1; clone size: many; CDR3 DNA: TGCGCCAGCAGCCAAGATTTTGGACCGAGGGAGGCTTTCTTT; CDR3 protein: CASSQDFGPREAFF
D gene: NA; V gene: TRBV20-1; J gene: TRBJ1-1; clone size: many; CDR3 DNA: TGCAGTGCGCCCAACACTGAAGCTTTCTTT; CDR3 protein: CSAPNTEAFF
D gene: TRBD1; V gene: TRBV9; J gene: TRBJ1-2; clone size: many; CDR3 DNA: TGTGCCAGCAGCGCCCCGACAGGGGACTATGGCTACACCTTC; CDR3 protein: CASSAPTGDYGYTF
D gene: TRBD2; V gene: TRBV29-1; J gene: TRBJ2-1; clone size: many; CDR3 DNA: TGCAGCTTTAGCGGGAGGGAATGGAATGAGCAGTTCTTC; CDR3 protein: CSFSGREWNEQFF
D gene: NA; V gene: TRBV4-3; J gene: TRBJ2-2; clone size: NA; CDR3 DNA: TGCGCCAGCAGCTATCTAACCGGGACTGGGACCGGGGAGCTGTTTTTT; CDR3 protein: CASSYLTGTGTGELFF
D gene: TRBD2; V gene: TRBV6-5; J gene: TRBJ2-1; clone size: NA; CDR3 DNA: TGTGCCAGCAGTTACTCCTTTCCGGGAGGTGAGAATGAGCAGTTCTTC; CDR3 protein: CASSYSFPGGENEQFF
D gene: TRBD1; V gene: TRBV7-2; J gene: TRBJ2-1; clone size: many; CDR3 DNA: TGTGCCAGCAGCTTAGTCGGGACAGGGTACGATGAGCAGTTCTTC; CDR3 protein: CASSLVGTGYDEQFF
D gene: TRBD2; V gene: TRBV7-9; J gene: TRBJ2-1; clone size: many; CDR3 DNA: TGTGCCAGCATCAGACTAGCGGGAGTGTTTGGGAATGAGCAGTTCTTC; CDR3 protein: CASIRLAGVFGNEQFF